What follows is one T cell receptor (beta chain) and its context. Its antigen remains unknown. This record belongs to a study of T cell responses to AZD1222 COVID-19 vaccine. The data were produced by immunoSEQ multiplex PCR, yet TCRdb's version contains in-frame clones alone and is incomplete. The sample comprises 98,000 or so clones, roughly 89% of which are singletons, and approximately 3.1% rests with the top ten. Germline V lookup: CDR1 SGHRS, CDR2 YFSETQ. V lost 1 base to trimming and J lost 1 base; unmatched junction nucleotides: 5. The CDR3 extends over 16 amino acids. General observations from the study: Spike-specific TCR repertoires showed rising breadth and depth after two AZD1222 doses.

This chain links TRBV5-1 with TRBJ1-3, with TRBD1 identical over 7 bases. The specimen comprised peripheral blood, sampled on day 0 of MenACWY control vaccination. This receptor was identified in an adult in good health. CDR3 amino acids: CASSLTGAYSGNTIYF. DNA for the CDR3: TGCGCCAGCAGCTTGACAGGGGCCTATTCTGGAAACACCATATATTTT.